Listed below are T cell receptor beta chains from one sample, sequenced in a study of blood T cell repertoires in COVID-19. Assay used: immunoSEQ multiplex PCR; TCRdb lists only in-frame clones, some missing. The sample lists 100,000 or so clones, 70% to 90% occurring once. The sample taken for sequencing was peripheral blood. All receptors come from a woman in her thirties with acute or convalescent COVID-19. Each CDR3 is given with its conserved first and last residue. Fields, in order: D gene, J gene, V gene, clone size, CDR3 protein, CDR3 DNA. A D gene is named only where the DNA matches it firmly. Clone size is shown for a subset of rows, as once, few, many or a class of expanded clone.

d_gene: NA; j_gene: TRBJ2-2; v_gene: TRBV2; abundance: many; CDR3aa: CASSTGAGELFF; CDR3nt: TGTGCCAGCAGCACAGGAGCCGGGGAGCTGTTTTTT
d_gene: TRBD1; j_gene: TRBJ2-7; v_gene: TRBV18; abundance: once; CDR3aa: CASSLGQVLPPYEQYF; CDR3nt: TGTGCCAGCTCACTGGGACAGGTTTTACCCCCCTACGAGCAGTACTTC
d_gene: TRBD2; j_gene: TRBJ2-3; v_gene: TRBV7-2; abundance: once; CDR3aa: CASSLGLAYTDTQYF; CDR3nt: TGTGCCAGCAGCTTAGGACTAGCGTACACAGATACGCAGTATTTT
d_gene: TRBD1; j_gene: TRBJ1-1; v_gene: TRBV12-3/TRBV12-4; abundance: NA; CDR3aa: CASGTTGGTEAFF; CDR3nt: TGTGCCAGCGGAACAACAGGGGGCACTGAAGCTTTCTTT
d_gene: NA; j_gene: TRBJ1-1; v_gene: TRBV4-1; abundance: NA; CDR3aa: CASRGAANTEAFF; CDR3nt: TGCGCCAGCAGGGGGGCGGCAAACACTGAAGCTTTCTTT
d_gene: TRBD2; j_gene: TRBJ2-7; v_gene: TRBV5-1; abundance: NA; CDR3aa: CASSISSGGISYEQYF; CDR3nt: TGCGCCAGCAGCATCTCTAGCGGGGGTATCTCCTACGAGCAGTACTTC
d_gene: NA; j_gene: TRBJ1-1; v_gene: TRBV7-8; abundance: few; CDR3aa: CASSPPTGQPVITEAFF; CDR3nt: TGTGCCAGCAGCCCCCCCACCGGACAGCCCGTGATCACTGAAGCTTTCTTT
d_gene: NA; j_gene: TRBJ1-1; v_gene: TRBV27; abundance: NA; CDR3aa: CASSLSAGTEAFF; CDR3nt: TGTGCCAGCAGTTTATCGGCGGGCACTGAAGCTTTCTTT
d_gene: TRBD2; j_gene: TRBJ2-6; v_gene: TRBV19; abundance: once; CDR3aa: CASRSPKGLAGTGANVLTF; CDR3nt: TGTGCCAGTAGATCCCCAAAGGGACTAGCGGGGACTGGGGCCAACGTCCTGACTTTC
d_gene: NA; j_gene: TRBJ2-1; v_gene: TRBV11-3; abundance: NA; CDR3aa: CASSLEEGPWNEQFF; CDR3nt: TGTGCCAGCAGCTTAGAAGAGGGCCCGTGGAATGAGCAGTTCTTC
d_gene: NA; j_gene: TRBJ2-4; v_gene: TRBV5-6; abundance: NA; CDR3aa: CASSQNRDAKNIQYF; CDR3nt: TGTGCCAGCAGCCAGAACAGGGACGCCAAAAACATTCAGTACTTC
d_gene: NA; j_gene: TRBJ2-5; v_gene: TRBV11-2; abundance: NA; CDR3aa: CASSFSPEGPGETQYF; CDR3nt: TGTGCCAGCAGCTTCTCCCCGGAGGGTCCCGGGGAGACCCAGTACTTC
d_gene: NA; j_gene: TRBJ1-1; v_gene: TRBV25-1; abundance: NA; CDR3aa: CASSAGMNTEAFF; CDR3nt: TGTGCCAGCAGTGCGGGAATGAACACTGAAGCTTTCTTT
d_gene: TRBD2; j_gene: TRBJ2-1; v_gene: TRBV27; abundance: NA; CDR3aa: CASSFQRPSGGASEQFF; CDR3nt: TGTGCCAGCAGTTTTCAACGCCCTAGCGGGGGGGCCTCTGAGCAGTTCTTC
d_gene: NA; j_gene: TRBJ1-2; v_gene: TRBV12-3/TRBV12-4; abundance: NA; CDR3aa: CASSRGTAFGYTF; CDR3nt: TGTGCCAGCAGCCGCGGGACCGCGTTTGGCTACACCTTC
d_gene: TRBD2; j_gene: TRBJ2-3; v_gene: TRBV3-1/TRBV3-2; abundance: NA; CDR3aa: CASSHPRGGSDTQYF; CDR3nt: TGTGCCAGCAGCCACCCGCGGGGGGGCTCCGATACGCAGTATTTT
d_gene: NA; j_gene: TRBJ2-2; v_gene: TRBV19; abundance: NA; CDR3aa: CASSIRDWNTGELFF; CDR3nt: TGTGCCAGTAGTATCCGGGATTGGAACACCGGGGAGCTGTTTTTT
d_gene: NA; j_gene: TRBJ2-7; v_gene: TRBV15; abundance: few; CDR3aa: CATSRVGGSEQYF; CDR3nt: TGTGCCACCAGCAGAGTAGGGGGAAGCGAGCAGTACTTC
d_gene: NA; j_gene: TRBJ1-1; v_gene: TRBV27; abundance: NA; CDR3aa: CASSSPNKRGRGTEAFF; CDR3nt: TGTGCCAGCAGTTCGCCGAATAAAAGGGGAAGGGGCACTGAAGCTTTCTTT
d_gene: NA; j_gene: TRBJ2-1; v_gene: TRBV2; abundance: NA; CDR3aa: CASSVSLLSGTHHNEQFF; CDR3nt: TGTGCCAGCAGTGTTTCTTTACTTTCCGGGACACATCACAATGAGCAGTTCTTC
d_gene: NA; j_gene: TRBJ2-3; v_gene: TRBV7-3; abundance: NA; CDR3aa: CASSLVFTDTQYF; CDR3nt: TGTGCCAGCAGCCTAGTGTTCACAGATACGCAGTATTTT
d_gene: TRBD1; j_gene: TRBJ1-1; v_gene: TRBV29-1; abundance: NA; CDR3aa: CSGRDSSEAFF; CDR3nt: TGCAGCGGACGGGACAGTTCGGAAGCTTTCTTT
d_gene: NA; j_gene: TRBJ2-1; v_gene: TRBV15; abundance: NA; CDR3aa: CATSREGDYNEQFF; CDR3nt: TGTGCCACCAGCAGAGAAGGGGACTACAATGAGCAGTTCTTC
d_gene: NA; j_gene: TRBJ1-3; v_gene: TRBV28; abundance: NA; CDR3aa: CASSSGIPGNTIYF; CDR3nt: TGTGCCAGCAGTTCGGGGATTCCTGGAAACACCATATATTTT
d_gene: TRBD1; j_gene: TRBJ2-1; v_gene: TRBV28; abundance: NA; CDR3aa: CASSFRDRQFF; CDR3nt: TGTGCCAGCAGTTTTAGGGACAGGCAGTTCTTC
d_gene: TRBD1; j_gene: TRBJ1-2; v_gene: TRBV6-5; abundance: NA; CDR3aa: CASREGTGGAYGYTF; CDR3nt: TGTGCCAGCAGGGAGGGGACAGGGGGCGCCTATGGCTACACCTTC
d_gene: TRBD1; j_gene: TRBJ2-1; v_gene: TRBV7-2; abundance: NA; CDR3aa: CASSPQGARESEQFF; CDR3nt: TGTGCCAGCAGCCCTCAGGGGGCGCGAGAGAGTGAGCAGTTCTTC
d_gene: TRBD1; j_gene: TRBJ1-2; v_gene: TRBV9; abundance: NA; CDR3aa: CASSDGTGEVDYGYTF; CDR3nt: TGTGCCAGCAGCGACGGGACAGGGGAGGTTGACTATGGCTACACCTTC
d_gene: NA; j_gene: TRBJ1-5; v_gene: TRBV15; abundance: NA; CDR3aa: CATSRDQQPQHF; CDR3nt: TGTGCCACCAGCAGAGATCAACAGCCCCAGCATTTT
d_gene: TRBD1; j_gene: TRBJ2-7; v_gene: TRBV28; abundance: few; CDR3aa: CASGNTGGVYEQYF; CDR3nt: TGTGCCAGCGGTAATACAGGGGGCGTCTACGAGCAGTACTTC
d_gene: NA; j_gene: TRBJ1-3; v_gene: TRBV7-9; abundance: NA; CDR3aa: CASSFPTGLSGNTIYF; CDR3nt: TGTGCCAGCAGCTTCCCGACAGGACTCTCTGGAAACACCATATATTTT
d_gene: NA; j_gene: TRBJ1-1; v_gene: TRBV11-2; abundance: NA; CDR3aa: CASSPSVALEAFF; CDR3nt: TGTGCCAGCAGCCCCTCGGTAGCACTTGAAGCTTTCTTT
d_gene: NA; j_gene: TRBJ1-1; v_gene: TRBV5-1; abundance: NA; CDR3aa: CASSSQSDTEAFF; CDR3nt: TGCGCCAGCAGCTCACAGTCGGACACTGAAGCTTTCTTT
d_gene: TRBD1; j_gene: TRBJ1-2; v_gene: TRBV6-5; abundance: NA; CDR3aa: CASSYSGTGGAKGYTF; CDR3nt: TGTGCCAGCAGTTACTCCGGGACAGGGGGCGCGAAGGGCTACACCTTC
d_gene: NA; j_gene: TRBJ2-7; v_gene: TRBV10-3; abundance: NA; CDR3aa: CAIGAGYDEQYF; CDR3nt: TGTGCCATCGGGGCCGGGTACGACGAGCAGTACTTC
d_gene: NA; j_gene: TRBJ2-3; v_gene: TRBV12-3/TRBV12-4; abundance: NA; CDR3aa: CASSSGTDTQYF; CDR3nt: TGTGCCAGCAGTTCCGGCACAGATACGCAGTATTTT
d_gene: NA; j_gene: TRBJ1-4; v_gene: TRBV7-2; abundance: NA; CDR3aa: CASSRIGLTEKLFF; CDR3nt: TGTGCCAGCAGCCGGATCGGGTTAACCGAAAAACTGTTTTTT
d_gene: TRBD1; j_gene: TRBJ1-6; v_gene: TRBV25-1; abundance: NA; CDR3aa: CASSTDRENSPLHF; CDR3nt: TGTGCCAGCAGCACTGACAGGGAAAATTCACCCCTCCACTTT
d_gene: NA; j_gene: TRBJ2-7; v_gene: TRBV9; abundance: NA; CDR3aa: CASSPRGLYEQYF; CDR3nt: TGTGCCAGCAGCCCCCGCGGACTCTACGAGCAGTACTTC
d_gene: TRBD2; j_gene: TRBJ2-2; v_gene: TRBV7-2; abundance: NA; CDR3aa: CASSLKAGGTGELFF; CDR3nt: TGTGCCAGCAGCTTAAAGGCGGGGGGTACCGGGGAGCTGTTTTTT
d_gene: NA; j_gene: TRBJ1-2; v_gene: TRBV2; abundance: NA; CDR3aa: CASPLGADPLYGYTF; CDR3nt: TGTGCCAGCCCCCTGGGAGCCGACCCCCTCTATGGCTACACCTTC
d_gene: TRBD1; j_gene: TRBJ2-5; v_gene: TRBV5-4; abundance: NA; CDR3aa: CASSSGTGEQTQYF; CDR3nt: TGTGCCAGCAGCTCCGGGACAGGGGAACAGACCCAGTACTTC
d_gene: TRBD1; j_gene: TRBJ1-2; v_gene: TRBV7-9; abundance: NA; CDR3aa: CASSPGTGVSDGYTF; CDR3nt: TGTGCCAGCAGCCCCGGGACAGGGGTTTCGGATGGCTACACCTTC
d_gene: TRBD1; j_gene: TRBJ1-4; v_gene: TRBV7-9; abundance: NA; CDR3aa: CASRGGFRQGTNEKLFF; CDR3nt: TGTGCCAGCAGAGGGGGCTTCCGACAGGGGACAAATGAAAAACTGTTTTTT
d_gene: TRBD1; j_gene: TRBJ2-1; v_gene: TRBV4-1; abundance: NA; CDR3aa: CASSHSGTGGYNEQFF; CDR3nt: TGCGCCAGCAGCCACTCCGGGACAGGGGGCTACAATGAGCAGTTCTTC
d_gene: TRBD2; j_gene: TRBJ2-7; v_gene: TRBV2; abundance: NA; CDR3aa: CASSEFSGGGYEQYF; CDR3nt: TGTGCCAGCAGTGAGTTTAGCGGGGGGGGTTACGAGCAGTACTTC
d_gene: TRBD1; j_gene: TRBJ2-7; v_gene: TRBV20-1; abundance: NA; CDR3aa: CSATDPGRGHEQYF; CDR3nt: TGCAGTGCTACTGATCCGGGCAGGGGGCACGAGCAGTACTTC
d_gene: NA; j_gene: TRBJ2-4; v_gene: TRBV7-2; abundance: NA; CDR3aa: CASSLPGQGSRIQYF; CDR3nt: TGTGCCAGCAGCTTACCGGGGCAGGGGAGTCGTATTCAGTACTTC
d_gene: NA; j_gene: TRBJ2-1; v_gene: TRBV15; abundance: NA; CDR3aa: CATSRVVGGDYNEQFF; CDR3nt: TGTGCCACCAGCAGAGTAGTAGGGGGAGATTACAATGAGCAGTTCTTC
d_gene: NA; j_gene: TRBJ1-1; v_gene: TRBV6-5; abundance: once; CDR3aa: CASGGRWTNTEAFF; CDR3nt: TGTGCCAGCGGGGGGAGGTGGACAAACACTGAAGCTTTCTTT
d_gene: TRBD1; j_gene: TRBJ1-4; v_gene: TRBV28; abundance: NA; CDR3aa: CASSEQGVNEKLFF; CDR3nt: TGTGCCAGCAGTGAACAGGGGGTTAATGAAAAACTGTTTTTT
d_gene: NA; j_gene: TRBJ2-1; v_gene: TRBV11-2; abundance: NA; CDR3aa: CASSFGRTREQFF; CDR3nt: TGTGCCAGCAGCTTTGGGAGGACTCGGGAGCAGTTCTTC